This T cell receptor (beta chain) was recovered during a study of blood T cell repertoires in COVID-19 (TCRdb year 2020). Looking at the study overall: Collaborator samples came from the United States, Italy and Spain and covered acute and convalescent phases of COVID-19. The material from the prospective study consisted of cDNA or gDNA derived from T cells, B-cell-depleted T cells, or PBMCs. The samples were drawn from two sources: the first 160 participants of the ongoing ImmuneRACE study, and fewer than 1,500 subjects contributed by 6 global collaborators. The repertoires were released in a freely available public database intended as a resource for research on the immune response to SARS-CoV-2. The dataset comprised deeply sampled blood TCRbeta repertoires from subjects exposed to, actively infected with, or recovered from COVID-19. The sample metadata nearly always contained a de-identified subject ID, COVID-19 status, age in years and sex. HLA class I and class II types, where available, came from metadata supplied by the sample provider rather than from assay-based typing. Overall results and qualifications from the work: The quantity of clinical and demographic metadata differed by source and by participant and was supplied without curation.

TCRbeta CDR3 regions were amplified from genomic DNA by means of the immunoSEQ Assay, a bias-controlled multiplex PCR. As for how the authors treated the data: Nucleated cell counts per sample were estimated from amplification of reference gene primers within the assay. Sequence reads were collapsed and filtered to measure the absolute abundance of every unique TCRbeta CDR3 rearrangement. For each sample, productive Simpson clonality was calculated as the square root of Simpson's diversity index across productive rearrangements. TCRdb provides this immuneACCESS table in a form limited to in-frame rearrangements. Some clones are lacking; in checked studies, under half of them reflect an unresolved V gene, and why the rest are absent is not known. V and J calls and clone size come straight from that table; D and trimming were deduced from the DNA. The sample table lists 65,000 to 95,000 clones, 75% to 90% of them with a count of one. The ten biggest clones cover around 13% of the sample.

Comment on this clone: Which antigen it targets is not known. Base-call qualities are not available, and no considerably larger clone is one nucleotide away.

From the cysteine up to the phenylalanine, the CDR3 has a length of 12 residues. The kept DNA is CDR3 alone, 36 bases in frame from the first base. The germline V gene yields SQVTM for CDR1 and ANQGSEA for CDR2. V sheds 5 bases and J sheds 7 bases, leaving 14 bases between their ends. Collaborating institutions collected whole blood in K2EDTA tubes following their own protocols. For TCRbeta analysis, collaborators shipped samples as frozen whole blood, isolated PBMCs, or DNA extracted from either of those sample types. The sequence derives from a woman aged 40 to 55 with active or convalescent COVID-19. The sample comprised peripheral blood. The chain couples TRBV29-1 to TRBJ2-5; perhaps TRBD2 is the D gene, with 6 bases matching. The CDR3 loop reads CSVNRDFGTQYF. The base sequence is TGCAGCGTTAACCGGGACTTTGGGACCCAGTACTTC.